This entry is about one TCR beta chain. This CDR3 is 13 amino acids long. The germline CDR1 and CDR2 sequences are ENHRY and SYGVKD. V lost 5 bases and J 1 base, leaving 8 bases between the germline ends. The sample originates from a study of blood T cell repertoires in COVID-19. Clones were read by immunoSEQ multiplex PCR, and TCRdb kept only the in-frame ones, dropping some. This sample has around 100,000 clones, with approximately 92% found just once. The chain joins TRBV10-3 to TRBJ1-1; the D gene is possibly TRBD1 (5 bases). Sequenced: peripheral blood. The clonotype comes from a woman between 45 and 65 years old with COVID-19, enrolled during active disease. The CDR3 coding sequence is TGTGCCATCAGTCCTCAGGGGAACACTGAAGCTTTCTTT. Its protein is CAISPQGNTEAFF.